This is a list of T cell receptor beta chains from one sample in a study of naive and memory T cell subsets. TCRdb redid the calling of the UMI-ligation and nested PCR reads with MiXCR, one entry per CDR3 protein. The table lists about 99,000 distinct CDR3 sequences, approximately 14% of them singletons. The sequenced sample was naive CD8+ T cells from blood. The receptors were sampled from a human donor in good health. The CDR3 runs from the conserved cysteine through the conserved F or W. Fields, in order: CDR3 length, D gene, V gene, clone size, J gene, CDR3 protein, CDR3 DNA. A D gene is named only where the DNA matches it firmly. Rows may omit the clone size; those that give it use once, few, many or a size class.

>13|NA|TRBV10-3|many|TRBJ2-7
CATSGFSSYEQYF
TGTGCCACCTCAGGGTTCAGTTCCTACGAGCAGTACTTC
>16|NA|TRBV4-3|few|TRBJ2-5
CASSQDWSGTQETQYF
TGCGCCAGCAGCCAAGATTGGAGCGGAACCCAAGAGACCCAGTACTTC
>16|NA|TRBV19|few|TRBJ1-3
CASSITDRLPGNTIYF
TGTGCCAGTAGTATTACAGACCGCCTCCCTGGAAACACCATATATTTT
>14|NA|TRBV7-9|many|TRBJ2-4
CASSPELAKNIQYF
TGTGCCAGCAGCCCCGAGCTAGCCAAAAACATTCAGTACTTC
>15|TRBD2|TRBV11-2|few|TRBJ2-1
CASSLGLAGVDEQFF
TGTGCCAGCAGCCTAGGACTAGCGGGAGTGGATGAGCAGTTCTTC
>14|NA|TRBV19|NA|TRBJ2-1
CASSSGYSYNEQFF
TGTGCCAGTAGTTCAGGGTATTCCTACAATGAGCAGTTCTTC
>15|NA|TRBV14|NA|TRBJ1-4
CASSQVHGMNEKLFF
TGTGCCAGCAGCCAAGTACACGGGATGAATGAAAAACTGTTTTTT
>13|NA|TRBV12-3/TRBV12-4|NA|TRBJ1-1
CASSPALNTEAFF
TGTGCCAGCAGTCCAGCCCTGAACACTGAAGCTTTCTTT
>16|NA|TRBV12-3/TRBV12-4|NA|TRBJ2-3
CASSSLDGRSTDTQYF
TGTGCCAGCAGTTCTCTCGACGGGAGAAGCACAGATACGCAGTATTTT
>17|NA|TRBV29-1|few|TRBJ1-1
CSVETGSGDRTNTEAFF
TGCAGCGTTGAGACTGGGAGCGGCGACAGGACAAACACTGAAGCTTTCTTT
>16|TRBD1|TRBV12-3/TRBV12-4|few|TRBJ1-6
CASTVDGQGVYSPLHF
TGTGCCAGCACCGTGGACGGACAGGGGGTATATTCACCCCTCCACTTT
>14|NA|TRBV7-2|NA|TRBJ1-5
CASSQATGNQPQHF
TGTGCCAGCAGCCAAGCCACAGGGAATCAGCCCCAGCATTTT
>15|NA|TRBV20-1|many|TRBJ2-1
CSARDEANFYNEQFF
TGCAGTGCTAGAGATGAGGCCAACTTCTACAATGAGCAGTTCTTC
>14|NA|TRBV29-1|NA|TRBJ2-3
CSVEEGANTDTQYF
TGCAGCGTTGAGGAGGGGGCCAACACAGATACGCAGTATTTT
>13|NA|TRBV29-1|many|TRBJ2-1
CSVEDLRGREQFF
TGCAGCGTTGAAGATCTACGGGGTAGAGAGCAGTTCTTC
>16|NA|TRBV7-9|NA|TRBJ1-5
CASSSVGADSNQPQHF
TGTGCCAGCAGCTCCGTCGGTGCGGATAGCAATCAGCCCCAGCATTTT
>11|NA|TRBV21-1|NA|TRBJ2-1
CASSLSGEQFF
TGTGCCAGCAGCCTCTCTGGTGAGCAGTTCTTC
>12|NA|TRBV27|few|TRBJ2-1
CASGTPGLEQFF
TGTGCCAGTGGAACGCCAGGTCTCGAGCAGTTCTTC
>13|TRBD2|TRBV6-2/TRBV6-3|many|TRBJ2-3
CASSVASGVTQYF
TGTGCCAGCAGTGTGGCTAGCGGGGTGACGCAGTATTTT
>14|NA|TRBV4-3|many|TRBJ1-1
CASSQAQGNTEAFF
TGCGCCAGCAGCCAAGCTCAGGGGAACACTGAAGCTTTCTTT
>12|NA|TRBV10-3|few|TRBJ1-1
CAISESGFEAFF
TGTGCCATCAGTGAGTCGGGATTTGAAGCTTTCTTT
>11|NA|TRBV7-2|NA|TRBJ2-5
CASRIGETQYF
TGTGCCAGCCGAATAGGGGAGACCCAGTACTTC
>11|NA|TRBV29-1|few|TRBJ1-2
CSVEDPDGYTF
TGCAGCGTTGAAGATCCAGATGGCTACACCTTC
>17|NA|TRBV5-1|few|TRBJ1-3
CASKGEQDAALGDTIYF
TGCGCCAGCAAAGGAGAACAGGACGCTGCCCTGGGGGACACCATATATTTT
>16|NA|TRBV7-9|few|TRBJ1-5
CASSLGEGAGNQPQHF
TGTGCCAGCAGCTTAGGTGAAGGCGCTGGCAATCAGCCCCAGCATTTT